Reported below is one T cell receptor (beta chain). The antigen is undetermined. The data derive from a study of vaccination and CD4 T cells after COVID-19. The Oncomine TCR Beta short-read assay was applied to DNA of cultured CD4+ T cells. TCRdb analysed the PCR reads with MiXCR anew, one entry per CDR3 protein. The data contain 9,500 to 15,000 distinct CDR3 sequences, 40% to 50% of them singletons. Regarding treatment: 10-day PBMC culture with coronavirus spike peptide pools or control peptides (ViraFEST assay). In the ViraFEST assay, peptide-pool expansion preceded TCR sequencing of expanded clonotypes. Germline V gene sequence: CDR1 LNHNV, CDR2 YYDKDF (reference sequence). The J segment lost 6 bases and the V segment lost 5 bases, leaving 12 bases of the junction unmatched. This CDR3 has 18 residues.

The origin of this receptor is a human donor who had recovered from COVID-19. Specimen: CD4+ T cells from blood, cultured in vitro. The chain employs TRBV15 and TRBJ2-3; TRBD2 aligns across 15 bases. The CDR3 nucleotides are TGTGCCACCAGCCGCGGGACTAGCGGGAGGTTGGTTGGGGATACGCAGTATTTT. This translates into CATSRGTSGRLVGDTQYF. The full variable domain, in which reference TRBV15 and TRBJ2-3 provide the parts outside the CDR3, is DAMVIQNPRYQVTQFGKPVTLSCSQTLNHNVMYWYQQKSSQAPKLLFHYYDKDFNNEADTPDNFQSRRPNTSFCFLDIRSPGLGDTAMYLCATSRGTSGRLVGDTQYFGPGTRLTVL.